This TCR beta chain was found in a study of blood T cell repertoires in COVID-19. About the research overall: Sample material is recorded as cDNA or gDNA derived from T cells, B-cell-depleted T cells, or PBMCs.

TCRdb's copy holds only in-frame clones and misses some; the assay was immunoSEQ multiplex PCR. The sample has just under 150,000 clones, around 84% seen once. This clone was recorded a few times. Germline values: CDR1 LNHNV, CDR2 YYDKDF (reference sequence). Trimming left V 0 bases short and J 10 bases short, with 12 bases between. The CDR3 sequence is 13 residues long. The sequencing sample was made of peripheral blood. The clonotype comes from a human donor with acute or convalescent COVID-19. The donor label of this sample is uncertain. The chain combines TRBV15 with TRBJ1-1; D gene unclear. The CDR3 DNA reads as TGTGCCACCAGCAGAGATCAGGCAGCTGGAGCTTTCTTT. It specifies CATSRDQAAGAFF.